This T cell receptor beta chain is drawn from a study of T cell changes during pregnancy in multiple sclerosis. The data were produced by immunoSEQ multiplex PCR, yet TCRdb's version contains in-frame clones alone and is incomplete. The repertoire holds 41,000 or so clones, with roughly 90% as singletons. J lost 7 bases, V lost 2 bases, and 4 bases had no gene match. Germline V gene data show CDR1 as MNHEY and CDR2 as SMNVEV (reference sequence). The CDR3 spans 15 residues. Sequences were derived from CD8+ T cells from peripheral blood mononuclear cells, sampled in the third trimester of pregnancy. The source of this sequence is a female donor with multiple sclerosis, enrolled in a pregnancy study. The J gene is TRBJ2-1, the V gene TRBV27, with TRBD1 identical over 11 bases. The CDR3 here is CASSLGDRGENEQFF. In DNA form, the CDR3 reads TGTGCCAGCAGTTTAGGGGACAGGGGGGAGAATGAGCAGTTCTTC.